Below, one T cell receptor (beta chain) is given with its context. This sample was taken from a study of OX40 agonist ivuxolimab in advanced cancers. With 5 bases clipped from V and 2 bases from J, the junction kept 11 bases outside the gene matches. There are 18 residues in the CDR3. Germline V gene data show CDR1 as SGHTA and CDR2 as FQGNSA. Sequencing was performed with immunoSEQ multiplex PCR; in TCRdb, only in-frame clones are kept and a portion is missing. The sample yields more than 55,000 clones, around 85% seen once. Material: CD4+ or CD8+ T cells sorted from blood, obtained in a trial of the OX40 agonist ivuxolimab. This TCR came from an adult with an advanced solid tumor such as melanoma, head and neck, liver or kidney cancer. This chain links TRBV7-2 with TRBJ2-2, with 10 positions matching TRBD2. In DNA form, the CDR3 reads TGTGCCAGCAGCCCCCAAGCCCAACTAGCGGGAAACACCGGGGAGCTGTTTTTT. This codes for CASSPQAQLAGNTGELFF.